A selection of T cell receptor beta chains follows, all from one sample in a study of CD8 T cells in ankylosing spondylitis. TCRdb re-called the 5' RACE reads with MiXCR, one entry per CDR3 protein. This table has about 96,000 distinct CDR3 sequences, around 26% appearing once. The sequenced material came from blood, either unsorted or a sorted T cell fraction (not recorded which). These receptor sequences come from a male donor with ankylosing spondylitis or in good health (not recorded which). Both conserved end residues are part of each CDR3. The D gene is left open where the match is weak. Rows may omit the clone size; those that give it use once, few, many or a size class.

>NA|NA|TRBJ1-1|TRBV29-1
TGCAGCGTTGTGACGGTTGAAGCTTTCTTT
CSVVTVEAFF
>many|NA|TRBJ2-3|TRBV12-3/TRBV12-4
TGTGCCAGCAGCCTTCGAGATACGCAGTATTTT
CASSLRDTQYF
>NA|TRBD1|TRBJ1-4|TRBV5-1
TGCGCCAGCAGCTTGGCCACAGGGGGCCGGGCTAATGAAAAACTGTTTTTT
CASSLATGGRANEKLFF
>few|TRBD2|TRBJ2-1|TRBV9
TGTGCCAGCAGCGTCTCTAGCGGGGGACCACCAAGCTCCTACAATGAGCAGTTCTTC
CASSVSSGGPPSSYNEQFF
>few|NA|TRBJ2-3|TRBV5-1
TGCGCCAGCAGCTTGATAGCGTTCGTGACAGATACGCAGTATTTT
CASSLIAFVTDTQYF
>few|NA|TRBJ1-4|TRBV20-1
TGCAGTGCAGGGACCCTCGCTAATGAAAAACTGTTTTTT
CSAGTLANEKLFF
>NA|NA|TRBJ2-2|TRBV19
TGTGCCAGTTTATCACGGTCGAGCACCGGGGAGCTGTTTTTT
CASLSRSSTGELFF
>NA|NA|TRBJ1-2|TRBV5-1
TGCGCCAGCAGACTAAAGGAGGGCTACACCTTC
CASRLKEGYTF
>NA|TRBD1|TRBJ1-6|TRBV27
TGTGCCAGCAGTTCGACAGGGGACAATTCACCCCTCCACTTT
CASSSTGDNSPLHF
>NA|NA|TRBJ1-1|TRBV7-6
TGTGCCAGCAGCTTACGGGTCGGGAAGACTGAAGCTTTCTTT
CASSLRVGKTEAFF
>NA|TRBD2|TRBJ2-3|TRBV5-1
TGCGCCAGCAGCTTGGCGACTAGCGACCTCATAAGCACAGATACGCAGTATTTT
CASSLATSDLISTDTQYF
>NA|TRBD2|TRBJ2-3|TRBV4-1
TGCGCCAGCAGCCAAGTGGCGGGAGGGGCAGATACGCAGTATTTT
CASSQVAGGADTQYF
>NA|NA|TRBJ2-5|TRBV20-1
TGCAGTGCCAGGGCCCCAGAGACCCAGTACTTC
CSARAPETQYF
>NA|NA|TRBJ1-1|TRBV3-1
TGTGCCAGCAGCCAAGGCCGGAACACTGAAGCTTTCTTT
CASSQGRNTEAFF
>NA|TRBD2|TRBJ2-1|TRBV7-6
TGTGCCAGCAGCTTGGCCACGAGCGGGGGGGCGCGGGAGCAGTTCTTC
CASSLATSGGAREQFF
>many|NA|TRBJ1-2|TRBV20-1
TGCAGTGCTGGAGGGAGGGTTGGCTACACCTTC
CSAGGRVGYTF
>few|NA|TRBJ2-3|TRBV5-1
TGCGCCAGCAGCTTGGAGTATGGTGGCACAGATACGCAGTATTTT
CASSLEYGGTDTQYF
>NA|NA|TRBJ1-6|TRBV11-3
TGTGCCAGCAGCTTAGATTTCGCTTCACCCCTCCACTTT
CASSLDFASPLHF
>few|TRBD1|TRBJ1-6|TRBV5-1
TGCGCCAGCAGCTTGGCTGCCGGGACAGTCAAATCACCCCTCCACTTT
CASSLAAGTVKSPLHF
>few|NA|TRBJ2-3|TRBV24-1
TGTGCCACCAGTGATTTACCAAAGGGGGTCAGCACAGATACGCAGTATTTT
CATSDLPKGVSTDTQYF
>NA|NA|TRBJ1-2|TRBV7-9
TGTGCCAGCAGCTTAACCGCAACGAACTATGGCTACACCTTC
CASSLTATNYGYTF
>NA|TRBD1|TRBJ2-1|TRBV5-1
TGCGCCAGCACTAGGGGACAGGGACGGTATGGCGTATGGAATGAGCAGTTCTTC
CASTRGQGRYGVWNEQFF
>few|NA|TRBJ2-3|TRBV20-1
TGCAGTGCTGACCGGATGGACAGCACAGATACGCAGTATTTT
CSADRMDSTDTQYF
>few|NA|TRBJ2-5|TRBV29-1
TGCAGCGGTACAGGCCCAACGGAGACCCAGTACTTC
CSGTGPTETQYF
>few|NA|TRBJ2-3|TRBV12-3/TRBV12-4
TGTGCCAGCAGTCCGAGCGGAGGCACAGATACGCAGTATTTT
CASSPSGGTDTQYF
>few|TRBD2|TRBJ2-1|TRBV18
TGTGCCAGCTCGGAGGCTAGCGGGTACCTCTATGAGCAGTTCTTC
CASSEASGYLYEQFF
>NA|TRBD1|TRBJ1-1|TRBV5-1
TGCGCCAGCAGCCTGACAGGGTTAACTGAAGCTTTCTTT
CASSLTGLTEAFF
>NA|TRBD1|TRBJ2-6|TRBV25-1
TGTGCCAGCAGTAGGTACCGGGACAGGGATGCCCCTGGGGCCAACGTCCTGACTTTC
CASSRYRDRDAPGANVLTF
>few|NA|TRBJ2-1|TRBV12-3/TRBV12-4
TGTGCCAGCAGTTTCGGGGCCTGGACAGCCTACAATGAGCAGTTCTTC
CASSFGAWTAYNEQFF
>few|NA|TRBJ2-1|TRBV5-1
TGCGCCAGCAGCTGGCGGGGGCCGGGCGATGAGCAGTTCTTC
CASSWRGPGDEQFF
>few|TRBD1|TRBJ1-2|TRBV20-1
TGCAGTCCGACAGGGGGCTATGGCTACACCTTC
CSPTGGYGYTF
>NA|NA|TRBJ1-1|TRBV4-1
TGCGCCAGCAGTCCAAGAGGTCAGGGGAACACTGAAGCTTTCTTT
CASSPRGQGNTEAFF
>NA|TRBD1|TRBJ2-7|TRBV12-3/TRBV12-4
TGTGCCAGCAGTTTACGCCCGGGACAGATAGACGAGCAGTACTTC
CASSLRPGQIDEQYF
>NA|NA|TRBJ1-5|TRBV5-5
TGTGCCAGCAGCTTGGTGACCCCGAAGGGCAATCAGCCCCAGCATTTT
CASSLVTPKGNQPQHF
>NA|TRBD1|TRBJ2-5|TRBV6-1
TGTGCCAGCAGTCCCAAAGCGAAACAGGGGGCTGGTGCGGAGACCCAGTACTTC
CASSPKAKQGAGAETQYF
>many|NA|TRBJ2-1|TRBV20-1
TGCAGCGCCGGGACGACAATGGGGATGGCTGAGCAGTTCTTC
CSAGTTMGMAEQFF
>NA|NA|TRBJ2-3|TRBV5-6
TGTGCCAGCAGCTCGGGAGTTTTTACAGATACGCAGTATTTT
CASSSGVFTDTQYF